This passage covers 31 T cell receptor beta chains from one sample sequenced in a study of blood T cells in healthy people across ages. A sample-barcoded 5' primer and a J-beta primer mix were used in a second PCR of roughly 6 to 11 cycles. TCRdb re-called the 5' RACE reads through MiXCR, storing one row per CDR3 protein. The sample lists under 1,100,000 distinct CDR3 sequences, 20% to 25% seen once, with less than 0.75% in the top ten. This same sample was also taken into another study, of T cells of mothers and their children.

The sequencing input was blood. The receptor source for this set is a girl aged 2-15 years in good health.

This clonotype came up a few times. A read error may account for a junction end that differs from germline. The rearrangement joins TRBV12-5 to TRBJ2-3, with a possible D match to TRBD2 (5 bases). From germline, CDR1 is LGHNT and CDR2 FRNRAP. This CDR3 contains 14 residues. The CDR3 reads CATGVDGIPDMQYF. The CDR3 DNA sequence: TGTGCTACCGGCGTAGACGGGATCCCAGATATGCAGTATTTT.

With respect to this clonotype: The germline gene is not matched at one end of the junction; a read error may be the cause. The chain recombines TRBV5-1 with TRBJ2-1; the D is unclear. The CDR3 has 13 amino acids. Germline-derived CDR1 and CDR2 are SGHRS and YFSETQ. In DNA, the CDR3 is TGTGCCAGCAGCTTAGCCCTTTACAATGAGCAGTTCTTC. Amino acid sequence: CASSLALYNEQFF.

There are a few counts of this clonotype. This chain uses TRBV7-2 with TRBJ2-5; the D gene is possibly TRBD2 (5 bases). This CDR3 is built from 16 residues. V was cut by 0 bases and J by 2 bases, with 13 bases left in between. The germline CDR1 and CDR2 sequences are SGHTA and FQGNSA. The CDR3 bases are TGTGCCAGCAGCTTAGCTTTAAGCGGACTTCAAGAGACCCAGTACTTC. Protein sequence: CASSLALSGLQETQYF. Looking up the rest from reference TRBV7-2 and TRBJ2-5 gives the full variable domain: GAGVSQSPSNKVTEKGKDVELRCDPISGHTALYWYRQSLGQGLEFLIYFQGNSAPDKSGLPSDRFSAERTGGSVSTLTIQRTQQEDSAVYLCASSLALSGLQETQYFGPGTRLLVL.

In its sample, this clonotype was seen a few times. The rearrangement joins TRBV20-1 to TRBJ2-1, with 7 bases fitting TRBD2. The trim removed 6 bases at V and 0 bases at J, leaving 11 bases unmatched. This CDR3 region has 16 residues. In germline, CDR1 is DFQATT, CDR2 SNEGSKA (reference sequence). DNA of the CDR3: TGCAGTGCCCCTATTCTAGCGGCAAGCTCCTACAATGAGCAGTTCTTC. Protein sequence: CSAPILAASSYNEQFF.

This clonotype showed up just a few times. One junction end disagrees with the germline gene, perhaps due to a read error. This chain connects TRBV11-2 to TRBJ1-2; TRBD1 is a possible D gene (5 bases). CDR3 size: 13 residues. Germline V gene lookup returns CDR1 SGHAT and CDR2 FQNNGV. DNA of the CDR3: TGTGCCGGCAGCTTAGAGGGAGGGGATGGCTACACCTTC. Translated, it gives CAGSLEGGDGYTF.

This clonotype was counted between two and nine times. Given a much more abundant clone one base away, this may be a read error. CDR3 nucleotide sequence: TGTGCCAGCACCCTAGACAGGGGCTATGGCTACACCTTC. Its protein is CASTLDRGYGYTF. V gene TRBV12-3 or TRBV12-4 combines with J gene TRBJ1-2; 8 positions match TRBD1. The CDR3 is made up of 13 amino acids. V lost 7 bases and J lost 4; bases outside the gene matches: 5.

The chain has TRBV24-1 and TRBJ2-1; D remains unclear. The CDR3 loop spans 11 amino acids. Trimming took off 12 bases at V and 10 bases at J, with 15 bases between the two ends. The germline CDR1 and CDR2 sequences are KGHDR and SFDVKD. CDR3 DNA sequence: TGTGCCTCAGAATATTTGGGAGAGCAGTTCTTC. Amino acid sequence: CASEYLGEQFF.

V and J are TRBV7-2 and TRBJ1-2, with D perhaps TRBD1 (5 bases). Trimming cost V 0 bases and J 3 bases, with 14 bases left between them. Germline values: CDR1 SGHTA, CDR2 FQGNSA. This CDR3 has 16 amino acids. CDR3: CASSLARSGWHYGYTF. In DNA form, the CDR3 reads TGTGCCAGCAGCTTAGCGCGTTCAGGGTGGCACTATGGCTACACCTTC.

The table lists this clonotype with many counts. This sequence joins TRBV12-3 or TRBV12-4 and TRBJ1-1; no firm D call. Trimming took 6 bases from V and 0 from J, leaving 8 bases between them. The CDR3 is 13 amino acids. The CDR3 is CASSFSLNTEAFF. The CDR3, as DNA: TGTGCCAGCAGCTTTAGCTTGAACACTGAAGCTTTCTTT.

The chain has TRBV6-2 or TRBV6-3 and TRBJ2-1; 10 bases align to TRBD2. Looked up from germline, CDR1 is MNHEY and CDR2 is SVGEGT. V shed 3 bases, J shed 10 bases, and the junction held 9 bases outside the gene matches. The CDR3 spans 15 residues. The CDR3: CASSYASGGAGEQFF. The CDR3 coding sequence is TGTGCCAGCAGTTATGCGAGCGGGGGGGCCGGCGAGCAGTTCTTC.

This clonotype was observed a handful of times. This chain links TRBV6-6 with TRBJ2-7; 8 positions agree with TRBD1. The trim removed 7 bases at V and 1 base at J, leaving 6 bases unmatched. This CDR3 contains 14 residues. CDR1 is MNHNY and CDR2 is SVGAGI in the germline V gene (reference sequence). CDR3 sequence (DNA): TGTGCCAGCACGTCGACAGGGGTGTCCTACGAGCAGTACTTC. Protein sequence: CASTSTGVSYEQYF.

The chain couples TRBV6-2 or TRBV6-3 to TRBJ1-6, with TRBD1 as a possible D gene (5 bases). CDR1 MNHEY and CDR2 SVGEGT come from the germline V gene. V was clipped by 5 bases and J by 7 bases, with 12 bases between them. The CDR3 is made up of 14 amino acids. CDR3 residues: CASSVQGANSPLHF. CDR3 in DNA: TGTGCCAGCAGTGTCCAGGGTGCCAATTCACCCCTCCACTTT.

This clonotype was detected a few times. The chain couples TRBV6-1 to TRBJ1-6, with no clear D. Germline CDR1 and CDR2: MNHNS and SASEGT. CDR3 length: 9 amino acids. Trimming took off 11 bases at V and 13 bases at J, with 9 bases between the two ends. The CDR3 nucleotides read TGTGCCTCTAAATCTCCCCTCCACTTT. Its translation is CASKSPLHF.

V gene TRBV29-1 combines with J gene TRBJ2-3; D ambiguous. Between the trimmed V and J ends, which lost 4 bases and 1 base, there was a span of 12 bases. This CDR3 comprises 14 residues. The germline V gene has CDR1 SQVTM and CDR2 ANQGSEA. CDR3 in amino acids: CSVVGFRGTDTQYF. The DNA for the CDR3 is TGCAGCGTTGTGGGTTTTAGGGGCACAGATACGCAGTATTTT.

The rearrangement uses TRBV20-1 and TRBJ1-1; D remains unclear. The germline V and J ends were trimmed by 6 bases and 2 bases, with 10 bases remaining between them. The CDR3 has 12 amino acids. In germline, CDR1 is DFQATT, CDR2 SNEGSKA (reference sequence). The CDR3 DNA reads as TGCAGTGCAAAAGGTGGTAACACTGAAGCTTTCTTT. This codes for CSAKGGNTEAFF.

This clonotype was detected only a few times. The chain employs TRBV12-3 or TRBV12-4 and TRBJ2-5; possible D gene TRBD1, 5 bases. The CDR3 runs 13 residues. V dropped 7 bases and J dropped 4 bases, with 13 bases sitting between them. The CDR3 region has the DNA TGTGCCAGCAAACCAGGGTACCGAGAGACCCAGTACTTC. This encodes CASKPGYRETQYF.

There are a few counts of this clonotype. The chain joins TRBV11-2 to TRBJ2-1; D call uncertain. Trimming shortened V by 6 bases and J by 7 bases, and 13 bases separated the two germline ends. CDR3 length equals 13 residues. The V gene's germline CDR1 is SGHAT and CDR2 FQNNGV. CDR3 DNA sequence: TGTGCCAGCAGGAAGGCGGCATCTAATGAGCAGTTCTTC. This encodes CASRKAASNEQFF.

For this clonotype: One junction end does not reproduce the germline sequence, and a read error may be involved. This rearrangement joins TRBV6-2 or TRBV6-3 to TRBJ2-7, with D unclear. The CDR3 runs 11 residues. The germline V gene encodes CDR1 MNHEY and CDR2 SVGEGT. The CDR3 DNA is TGTGCCAGCAGTCCAAACTACGAGCAGCACTTC. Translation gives CASSPNYEQHF.

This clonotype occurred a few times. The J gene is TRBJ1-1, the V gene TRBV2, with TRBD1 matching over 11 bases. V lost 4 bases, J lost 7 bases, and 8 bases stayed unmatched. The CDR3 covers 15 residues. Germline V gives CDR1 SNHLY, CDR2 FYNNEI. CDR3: CASSGGQGALSEAFF. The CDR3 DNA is TGTGCCAGCAGTGGCGGACAGGGGGCTTTAAGTGAAGCTTTCTTT.

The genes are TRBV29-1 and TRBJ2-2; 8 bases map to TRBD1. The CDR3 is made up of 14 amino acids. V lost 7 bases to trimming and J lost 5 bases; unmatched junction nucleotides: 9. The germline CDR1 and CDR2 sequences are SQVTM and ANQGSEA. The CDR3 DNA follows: TGCAGCGCCTCAACAGGGGGGAAAACCGGGGAGCTGTTTTTT. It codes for CSASTGGKTGELFF.

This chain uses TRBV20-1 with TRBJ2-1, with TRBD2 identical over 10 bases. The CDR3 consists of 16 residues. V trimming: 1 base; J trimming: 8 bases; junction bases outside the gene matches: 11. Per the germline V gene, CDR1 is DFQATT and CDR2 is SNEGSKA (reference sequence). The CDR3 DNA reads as TGCAGTGCTAGAGGGGAGCGGGAGGGCCTTTTGGATGAGCAGTTCTTC. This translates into CSARGEREGLLDEQFF.

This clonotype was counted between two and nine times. The CDR3 nucleotides read TGTGCCAGCAGCTTCTATCAGGGACAGGGGAATAATGAAAAACTGTTTTTT. This encodes CASSFYQGQGNNEKLFF. The chain is built from TRBV7-9 and TRBJ1-4, with 10 bases identical to TRBD1. V was clipped by 3 bases and J by 4 bases; unmatched bases: 8. The CDR3 has 17 amino acids. Germline values: CDR1 SEHNR, CDR2 FQNEAQ (reference sequence).

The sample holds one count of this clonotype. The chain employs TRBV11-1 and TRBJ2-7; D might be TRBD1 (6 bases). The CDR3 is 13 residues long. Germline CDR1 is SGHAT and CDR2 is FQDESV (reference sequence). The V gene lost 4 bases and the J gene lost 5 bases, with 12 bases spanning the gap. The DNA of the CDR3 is TGTGCCAGCAGCTGGACCGGGACACACGAGCAGTACTTC. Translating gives CASSWTGTHEQYF.

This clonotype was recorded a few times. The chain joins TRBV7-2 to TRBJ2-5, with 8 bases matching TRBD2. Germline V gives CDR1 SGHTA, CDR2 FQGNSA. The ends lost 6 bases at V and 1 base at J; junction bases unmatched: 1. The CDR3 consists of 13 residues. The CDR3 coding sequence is TGTGCCAGCAGGGGGACTAGCCAAGAGACCCAGTACTTC. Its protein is CASRGTSQETQYF.

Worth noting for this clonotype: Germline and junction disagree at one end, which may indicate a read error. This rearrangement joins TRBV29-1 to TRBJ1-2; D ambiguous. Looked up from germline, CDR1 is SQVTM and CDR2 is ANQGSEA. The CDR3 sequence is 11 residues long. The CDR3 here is CSVADRAGYAF. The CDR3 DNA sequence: TGCAGCGTTGCAGATCGGGCTGGCTACGCCTTC.

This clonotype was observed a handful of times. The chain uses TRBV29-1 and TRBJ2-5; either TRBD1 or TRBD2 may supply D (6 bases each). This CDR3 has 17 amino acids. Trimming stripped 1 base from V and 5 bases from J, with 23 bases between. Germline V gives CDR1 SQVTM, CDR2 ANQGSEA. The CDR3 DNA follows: TGCAGCGTTGAAGCCCTACCTCTCTCGGGGGCCAAGGAGACCCAGTACTTC. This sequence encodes CSVEALPLSGAKETQYF. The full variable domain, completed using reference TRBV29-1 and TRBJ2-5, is SAVISQKPSRDICQRGTSLTIQCQVDSQVTMMFWYRQQPGQSLTLIATANQGSEATYESGFVIDKFPISRPNLTFSTLTVSNMSPEDSSIYLCSVEALPLSGAKETQYFGPGTRLLVL.

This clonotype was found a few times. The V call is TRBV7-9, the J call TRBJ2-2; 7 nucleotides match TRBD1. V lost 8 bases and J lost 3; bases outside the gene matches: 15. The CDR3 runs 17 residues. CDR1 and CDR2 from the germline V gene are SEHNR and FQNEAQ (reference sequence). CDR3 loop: CASPRPQTGRDTGELFF. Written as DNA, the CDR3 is TGTGCCAGCCCCCGCCCCCAGACAGGGCGGGACACCGGGGAGCTGTTTTTT.

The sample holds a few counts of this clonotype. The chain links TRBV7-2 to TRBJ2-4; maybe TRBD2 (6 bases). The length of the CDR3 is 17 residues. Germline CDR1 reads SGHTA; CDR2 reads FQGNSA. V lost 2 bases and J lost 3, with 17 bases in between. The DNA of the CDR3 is TGTGCCAGCAGCTTACGGGTTGCAGGGACTGTCAAAAACATTCAGTACTTC. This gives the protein CASSLRVAGTVKNIQYF.

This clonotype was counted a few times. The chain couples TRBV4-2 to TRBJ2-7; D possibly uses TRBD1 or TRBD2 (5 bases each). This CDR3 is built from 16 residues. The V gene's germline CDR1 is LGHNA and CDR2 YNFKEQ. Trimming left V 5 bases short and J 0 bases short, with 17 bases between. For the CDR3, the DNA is TGTGCCAGCAGCGAAGCGGCAGGGCTTCCCTCCTACGAGCAGTACTTC. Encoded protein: CASSEAAGLPSYEQYF.

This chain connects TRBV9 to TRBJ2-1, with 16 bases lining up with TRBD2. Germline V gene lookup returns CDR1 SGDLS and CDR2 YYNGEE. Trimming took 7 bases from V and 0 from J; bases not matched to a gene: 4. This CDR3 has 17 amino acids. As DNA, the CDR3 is TGTGCCAGCGGGACTAGCGGGGGGGATGTCTCCTACAATGAGCAGTTCTTC. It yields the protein CASGTSGGDVSYNEQFF.

The CDR3 reads CASSQDFMAESYGYTF. CDR3 in DNA: TGCGCCAGCAGCCAAGATTTTATGGCAGAGAGTTATGGCTACACCTTC. V is TRBV4-3 and J is TRBJ1-2; D call uncertain. Trimming stripped 0 bases from V and 5 bases from J, with 16 bases between. This CDR3 is built from 16 residues. Per germline, CDR1 LGHNA and CDR2 YSLEER.